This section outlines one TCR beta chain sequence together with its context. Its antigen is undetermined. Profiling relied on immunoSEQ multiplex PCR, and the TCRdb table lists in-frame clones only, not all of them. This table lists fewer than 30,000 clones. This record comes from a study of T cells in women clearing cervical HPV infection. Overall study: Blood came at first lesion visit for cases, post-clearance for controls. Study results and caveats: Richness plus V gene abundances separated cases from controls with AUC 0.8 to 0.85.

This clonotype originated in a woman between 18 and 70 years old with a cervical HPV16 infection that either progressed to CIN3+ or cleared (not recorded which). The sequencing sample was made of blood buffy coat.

CDR3 DNA, as far as it was read: TGTGCCATCAGCGGGACTTTCTACGAG. Its protein product is CAISGTFYE. Given in full, the CDR3 is CAISGTFYEQYF. This chain uses TRBV10-3 with TRBJ2-7; TRBD2 is a possible D gene (6 bases). The read gets to within 3 residues of the CDR3 end, and the germline J gene fills in the rest. V lost 6 bases and J 3 bases, leaving 9 bases between the germline ends. Germline values: CDR1 ENHRY, CDR2 SYGVKD. The CDR3 length is 12 residues.